The next 20 T cell receptor beta chains were all read from a single sample in a study of untreated major depressive disorder. Assay used: immunoSEQ multiplex PCR; TCRdb lists only in-frame clones, some missing. This sample has about 18,000 clones; about 85% occur once, and the top ten carry roughly 0.82%. The sequenced sample was CD4+ T cells from PBMCs. All receptors come from a woman under 40 in good health.

The chain has TRBV7-2 and TRBJ2-1, with TRBD2 identical over 12 bases. The CDR3 consists of 16 residues. After removal of 4 bases from V and 8 bases from J, the junction contained 9 bases not matched to a gene. The germline V gene encodes CDR1 SGHTA and CDR2 FQGNSA. The CDR3 sequence is CASSSLAGGPYHEQFF. DNA of the CDR3: TGTGCCAGCAGCTCCCTAGCGGGAGGGCCCTATCATGAGCAGTTCTTC.

The chain is built from TRBV6-5 and TRBJ1-5; D possibly corresponds to TRBD1 (6 bases). CDR1 and CDR2 (germline): MNHEY, SVGAGI. The ends were cut back, 6 bases at V and 3 bases at J, with 12 bases in the middle. This CDR3 spans 14 amino acids. Here the CDR3 DNA reads TGTGCCAGCAGGCGTCAGGGGCCCAATCAGCCCCAGCATTTT. Translated: CASRRQGPNQPQHF.

V gene TRBV29-1 combines with J gene TRBJ2-5; D may correspond to TRBD1 or TRBD2 (6 bases each). This CDR3 region has 14 residues. Germline CDR1 reads SQVTM; CDR2 reads ANQGSEA. V dropped 0 bases and J dropped 5 bases, with 13 bases sitting between them. CDR3 amino acids: CSVEDRGRSETQYF. As DNA, the CDR3 is TGCAGCGTTGAAGATCGGGGGCGGTCGGAGACCCAGTACTTC.

The chain recombines TRBV19 with TRBJ2-7, with 10 bases matching TRBD1. The CDR3 contains 15 residues. Trimming cost V 1 base and J 3 bases; bases outside gene matches: 3. Germline CDR1 reads LNHDA; CDR2 reads SQIVND (reference sequence). For the CDR3, the DNA is TGTGCCAGTAGTATAGTGGGGACAGGGGTCTACGAGCAGTACTTC. Its translation is CASSIVGTGVYEQYF.

The V and J genes are TRBV27 and TRBJ2-7; TRBD2 matches at 13 bases. From germline, CDR1 is MNHEY and CDR2 SMNVEV (reference sequence). The CDR3 has 17 residues. Unmatched junction bases numbered 8, after V lost 3 bases and J lost 3 bases. CDR3 residues: CASSFGGTSGALYEQYF. CDR3 in DNA: TGTGCCAGCAGTTTTGGAGGGACTAGCGGGGCCCTCTACGAGCAGTACTTC.

The chain has TRBV27 and TRBJ2-5; TRBD1 matches 10 bases. Germline trimming cut 8 bases from V and 3 bases from J; bases unmatched to any gene: 9. The CDR3 length is 15 residues. CDR1 and CDR2 from the germline V gene are MNHEY and SMNVEV (reference sequence). The CDR3 DNA follows: TGTGCCAGCTATCCCCCGGGACAGGGGAAAGAGACCCAGTACTTC. Translating gives CASYPPGQGKETQYF.

The chain recombines TRBV10-3 with TRBJ2-1, with 9 nucleotides matching TRBD1. Germline-derived CDR1 and CDR2 are ENHRY and SYGVKD. V trimming: 4 bases; J trimming: 0 bases; junction bases outside the gene matches: 4. This CDR3 is 16 amino acids long. CDR3 protein: CAISVRDRVSYNEQFF. The DNA for the CDR3 is TGTGCCATCAGTGTCCGGGACAGGGTCTCCTACAATGAGCAGTTCTTC.

V and J are TRBV15 and TRBJ2-2; maybe TRBD1 (5 bases). Germline values: CDR1 LNHNV, CDR2 YYDKDF (reference sequence). The CDR3 sequence is 15 residues long. Trimming pared 1 base from V and 5 bases from J, leaving 11 bases between. CDR3 in amino acids: CATSRGGQGTGELFF. CDR3 nucleotides: TGTGCCACCAGCAGAGGGGGCCAGGGTACCGGGGAGCTGTTTTTT.

The chain employs TRBV6-1 and TRBJ2-5; 12 positions match TRBD2. The CDR3 totals 17 residues. Germline V gene data show CDR1 as MNHNS and CDR2 as SASEGT. Trimming cost V 4 bases and J 1 base; bases outside gene matches: 7. The CDR3 DNA follows: TGTGCCAGCAGTGCTGGACTAGCGGGGATGATCCAAGAGACCCAGTACTTC. This translates into CASSAGLAGMIQETQYF.

The chain couples TRBV14 to TRBJ2-7; no reliable D call. Trimming removed 2 bases at V and 2 bases at J, with 7 bases between. This CDR3 region has 13 residues. Germline V gene lookup returns CDR1 SGHDN and CDR2 FVKESK. CDR3 loop: CASSQWTTYEQYF. The CDR3 nucleotides read TGTGCCAGCAGCCAATGGACGACCTACGAGCAGTACTTC.

The chain couples TRBV6-5 to TRBJ2-1; no clear D. The CDR3 runs to 13 residues. The germline V gene has CDR1 MNHEY and CDR2 SVGAGI. Trimming pared 6 bases from V and 0 bases from J, leaving 6 bases between. In DNA, the CDR3 is TGTGCCAGCAGGGGCCGCTCCTACAATGAGCAGTTCTTC. The encoded protein is CASRGRSYNEQFF.

This clone is a singleton in its sample. The chain combines TRBV7-2 with TRBJ2-7, with 9 bases identical to TRBD2. The CDR3 sequence is 14 residues long. V lost 5 bases, J lost 3 bases, and 5 bases stayed unmatched. Per the germline V gene, CDR1 is SGHTA and CDR2 is FQGNSA. DNA for the CDR3: TGTGCCAGCAGCGATACTAGCGGGCGCTACGAGCAGTACTTC. Translation: CASSDTSGRYEQYF.

V usage is TRBV4-3 and J usage is TRBJ1-2; 7 bases match TRBD1. Unmatched junction bases numbered 2, after V lost 0 bases and J lost 4 bases. The germline V gene encodes CDR1 LGHNA and CDR2 YSLEER. The CDR3 length is 14 residues. The CDR3 loop reads CASSQESGGYGYTF. As DNA, the CDR3 is TGCGCCAGCAGCCAAGAATCAGGGGGCTATGGCTACACCTTC.

The V and J genes are TRBV6-5 and TRBJ2-3; TRBD1 matches at 7 bases. Germline CDR1 MNHEY, CDR2 SVGAGI. The CDR3 has 12 residues. Germline trimming cut 3 bases from V and 9 bases from J; bases unmatched to any gene: 3. The CDR3 region has the DNA TGTGCCAGCAGTTATCCCAGGGGGACGCAGTATTTT. Protein product: CASSYPRGTQYF.

This clone was recorded a few times. The V and J genes are TRBV5-6 and TRBJ1-4; no clear D gene. Germline assignment: CDR1 SGHDT and CDR2 YYEEEE. CDR3 size: 12 residues. Trimming cost V 4 bases and J 8 bases, with 9 bases left between them. The CDR3 DNA follows: TGTGCCAGCAGCCCGATGGGAGAAAAACTGTTTTTT. Translating it yields CASSPMGEKLFF.

The J gene is TRBJ1-2, the V gene TRBV19; 10 bases agree with TRBD1. This CDR3 has 14 residues. The junction had 8 bases not matched to a gene; V was cut back by 5 bases and J by 8 bases. Germline assignment: CDR1 LNHDA and CDR2 SQIVND (reference sequence). CDR3 region: CASSRVTGGAGYTF. The CDR3 nucleotides are TGTGCCAGTAGTCGGGTGACAGGGGGCGCCGGCTACACCTTC.

This clone was detected once. The chain employs TRBV7-2 and TRBJ2-7; TRBD2 aligns across 9 bases. The J segment lost 0 bases and the V segment lost 5 bases, leaving 2 bases of the junction unmatched. The CDR3 totals 14 residues. Germline V gene data show CDR1 as SGHTA and CDR2 as FQGNSA. The CDR3, as DNA: TGTGCCAGCAGCCCTAGCGGGAACTCCTACGAGCAGTACTTC. Its protein is CASSPSGNSYEQYF.

This chain uses TRBV4-2 with TRBJ2-2, with D unclear. Germline assignment: CDR1 LGHNA and CDR2 YNFKEQ. There are 15 residues in the CDR3. V lost 2 bases and J 0 bases, leaving 7 bases between the germline ends. In nucleotides, the CDR3 is TGTGCCAGCAGCCAACTAGTTTCGAACACCGGGGAGCTGTTTTTT. Encoded protein: CASSQLVSNTGELFF.

This chain connects TRBV4-1 to TRBJ1-1; weak D call: TRBD1 (6 bases). The CDR3 covers 17 residues. Germline CDR1 and CDR2: MGHRA and YSYEKL. Trimming pared 3 bases from V and 5 bases from J, leaving 22 bases between. Here the CDR3 DNA reads TGCGCCAGCAGCCAGGGGGCCCTTAGCAGGGGTCAGACTGAAGCTTTCTTT. Translating it yields CASSQGALSRGQTEAFF.

This chain joins TRBV6-5 and TRBJ1-5, with no clear D. Germline V CDR1 and CDR2: MNHEY, SVGAGI. The length of the CDR3 is 15 residues. Trimming stripped 8 bases from V and 3 bases from J, with 17 bases between. The CDR3 reads CASSEAQGYNQPQHF. CDR3 bases: TGTGCCAGCTCCGAGGCCCAAGGGTACAATCAGCCCCAGCATTTT.